This TCR beta chain comes out of a study of monozygotic twins with cystic fibrosis. Method: immunoSEQ multiplex PCR; TCRdb's copy keeps in-frame clones and lacks some. Of approximately 14,000 clones listed, 80% to 90% are singletons. The CDR3 length is 12 residues. Trimming stripped 4 bases from V and 9 bases from J, with 10 bases between. Per the germline V gene, CDR1 is MGHRA and CDR2 is YSYEKL. The clonotype was recovered from a boy aged 10-17 years with cystic fibrosis. This rearrangement joins TRBV4-1 to TRBJ2-1; D is ambiguous. The sequenced sample consisted of blood. In DNA form, the CDR3 reads TGCGCCAGCAGCCCCGGACGCAGTGAGCAGTTCTTC. Translated, it gives CASSPGRSEQFF.